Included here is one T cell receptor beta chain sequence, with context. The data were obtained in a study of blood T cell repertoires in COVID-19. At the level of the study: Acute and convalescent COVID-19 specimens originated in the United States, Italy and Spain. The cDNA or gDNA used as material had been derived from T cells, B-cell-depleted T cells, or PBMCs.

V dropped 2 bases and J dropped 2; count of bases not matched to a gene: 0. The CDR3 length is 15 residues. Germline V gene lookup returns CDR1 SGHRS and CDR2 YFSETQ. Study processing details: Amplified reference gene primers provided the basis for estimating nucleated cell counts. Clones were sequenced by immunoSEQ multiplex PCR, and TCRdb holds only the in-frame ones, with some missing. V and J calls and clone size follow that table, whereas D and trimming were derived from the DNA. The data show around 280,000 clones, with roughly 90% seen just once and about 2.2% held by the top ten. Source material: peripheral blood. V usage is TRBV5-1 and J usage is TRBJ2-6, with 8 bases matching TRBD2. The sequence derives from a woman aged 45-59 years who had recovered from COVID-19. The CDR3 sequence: CASSFGGAGANVLTF. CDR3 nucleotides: TGCGCCAGCAGCTTCGGGGGGGCTGGGGCCAACGTCCTGACTTTC.